The rows below give T cell receptor beta chains drawn from one sample of a study of shared clonotypes between healthy human individuals. The data were produced by immunoSEQ multiplex PCR, yet TCRdb's version contains in-frame clones alone and is incomplete. The table lists about 2.5 million clones, about 90% of them singletons. The specimen was naive CD4+ T cells from PBMCs. The receptors originated from a man aged 18 to 29 in good health. Some clones in this sample may be carry-over from other donors' samples. CDR3s include the opening cysteine and the closing phenylalanine or tryptophan.

J gene: TRBJ2-3; V gene: TRBV7-9; CDR3 protein: CASSSGQDTDTQYF
J gene: TRBJ2-4; V gene: TRBV4-1; CDR3 protein: CASSQIRVAKNIQYF
J gene: TRBJ2-7; V gene: TRBV2; CDR3 protein: CATGLAPTYEQYF
J gene: TRBJ2-1; V gene: TRBV14; CDR3 protein: CASSQVTVAGEFDEQFF
J gene: TRBJ2-7; V gene: TRBV5-1; CDR3 protein: CASSFLQVELGYEQYF
J gene: TRBJ1-2; V gene: TRBV6-5; CDR3 protein: CASSSPGLRGGGYTF
J gene: TRBJ2-1; V gene: TRBV28; CDR3 protein: CASSFPGTSGYNEQFF
J gene: TRBJ2-1; V gene: TRBV5-1; CDR3 protein: CASSANTGVGYNEQFF
J gene: TRBJ2-4; V gene: TRBV10-3; CDR3 protein: CAISEGMGWDSRAKNIQYF
J gene: TRBJ2-7; V gene: TRBV7-9; CDR3 protein: CASSEGTSVTYEQYF
J gene: TRBJ2-7; V gene: TRBV19; CDR3 protein: CASSISDGSSYEQYF
J gene: TRBJ2-3; V gene: TRBV11-2; CDR3 protein: CASSLAGYTDTQYF
J gene: TRBJ2-7; V gene: TRBV4-1; CDR3 protein: CASSQRGGDRGDYEQYF
J gene: TRBJ2-1; V gene: TRBV30; CDR3 protein: CAWSVRRGSGQFF
J gene: TRBJ1-6; V gene: TRBV28; CDR3 protein: CASSPRQVSYNSPLHF
J gene: TRBJ1-2; V gene: TRBV29-1; CDR3 protein: CSVVSGLGYGYTF
J gene: TRBJ2-3; V gene: TRBV4-1; CDR3 protein: CASSANLAGKTDTQYF
J gene: TRBJ2-3; V gene: TRBV9; CDR3 protein: CATTPQRTSTDTQYF
J gene: TRBJ2-5; V gene: TRBV28; CDR3 protein: CASNGWGETQYF
J gene: TRBJ2-5; V gene: TRBV7-9; CDR3 protein: CASSFRDRQETQYF
J gene: TRBJ1-1; V gene: TRBV6-4; CDR3 protein: CASSDSRRGFEAFF
J gene: TRBJ2-1; V gene: TRBV28; CDR3 protein: CASSFVAIGGGGYYNEQFF
J gene: TRBJ1-4; V gene: TRBV5-1; CDR3 protein: CASSTDSLGNEKLFF
J gene: TRBJ2-2; V gene: TRBV7-3; CDR3 protein: CASSLTLLAGVNTGELFF